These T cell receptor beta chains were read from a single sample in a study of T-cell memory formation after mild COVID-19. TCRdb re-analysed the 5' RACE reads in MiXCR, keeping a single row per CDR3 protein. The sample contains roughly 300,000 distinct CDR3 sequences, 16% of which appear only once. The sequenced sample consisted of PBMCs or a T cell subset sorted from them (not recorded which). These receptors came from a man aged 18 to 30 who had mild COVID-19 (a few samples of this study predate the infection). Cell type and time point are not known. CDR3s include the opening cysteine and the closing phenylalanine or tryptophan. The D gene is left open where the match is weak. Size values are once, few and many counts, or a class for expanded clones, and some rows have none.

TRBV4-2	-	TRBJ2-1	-	TGTGCCAGCAGCCAAGGACCAGGACATAATGAGCAGTTCTTC	CASSQGPGHNEQFF
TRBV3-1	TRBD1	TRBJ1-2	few	TGTGCCAGCATGGACAGGGGAAATGGCTACACCTTC	CASMDRGNGYTF
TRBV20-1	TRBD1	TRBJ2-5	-	TGCAGTGCTAGGCAGACAGGGGGGGAGACCCAGTACTTC	CSARQTGGETQYF
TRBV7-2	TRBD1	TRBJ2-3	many	TGCGCCAGCAGCCCTGGACAGGGGGCAGATACGCAGTATTTT	CASSPGQGADTQYF
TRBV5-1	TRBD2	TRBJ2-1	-	TGCGCCAGCAGCCAACTAGCGGGCCCAGACGTTGAGCAGTTCTTC	CASSQLAGPDVEQFF
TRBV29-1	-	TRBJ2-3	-	TGCAGCGTTGAAGAAAGACGGAGTACCAGCACAGATACGCAGTATTTT	CSVEERRSTSTDTQYF
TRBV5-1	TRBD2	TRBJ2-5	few	TGCGCCAGCAGAAGCGGGGGGACCCAAGAGACCCAGTACTTC	CASRSGGTQETQYF
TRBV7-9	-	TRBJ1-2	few	TGTGCCAGCAGCCCTAATGCCGGGCCGTTCTCCTATGGCTACACCTTC	CASSPNAGPFSYGYTF
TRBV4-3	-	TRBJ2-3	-	TGCGCCAGCAGCCAAGATGGATGGGGGGTGTTGGGCACAGATACGCAGTATTTT	CASSQDGWGVLGTDTQYF
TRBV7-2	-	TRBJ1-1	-	TGTGCCAGCAGCTTCCGGGAGAGTAGTTCTGAAGCTTTCTTT	CASSFRESSSEAFF
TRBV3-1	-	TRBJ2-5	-	TGTGCCAGCAGTCAAACTCCAAGGGAGACCCAGTACTTC	CASSQTPRETQYF
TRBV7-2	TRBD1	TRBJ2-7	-	TGTGCCAGCAGCCACAACGGACAGGGGCCCTACGAGCAGTACTTC	CASSHNGQGPYEQYF
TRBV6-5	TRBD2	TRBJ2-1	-	TGTGCCAGCAGTTACGGGGGACTAGCGGGTTTTTACAATGAGCAGTTCTTC	CASSYGGLAGFYNEQFF
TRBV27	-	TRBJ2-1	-	TGTGCCAGCACAAGAAATGAGCAGTTCTTC	CASTRNEQFF
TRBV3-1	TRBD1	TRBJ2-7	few	TGTGCCAGCAGCCCGGGACAGTGGCGTGACGAGCAGTACTTC	CASSPGQWRDEQYF
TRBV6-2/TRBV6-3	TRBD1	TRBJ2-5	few	TGTGCCAGCACCGGGACAGTGCAAGAGACCCAGTACTTC	CASTGTVQETQYF
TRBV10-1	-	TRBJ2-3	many	TGCGCCAGCAGTGAGAGGTCAGATACGCAGTATTTT	CASSERSDTQYF
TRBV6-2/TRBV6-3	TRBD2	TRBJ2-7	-	TGTGCCAGCAGTTACCGGACTAGCGGCTATTCCTACGAGCAGTACTTC	CASSYRTSGYSYEQYF
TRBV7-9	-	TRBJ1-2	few	TGTGCCAGCAGCTCCCGGACGGCGGCGTATGGCTACACCTTC	CASSSRTAAYGYTF
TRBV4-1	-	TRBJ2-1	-	TGCGCCAGCAGCCGCAAAGGGGAACCAATTGAGAGTGAGCAGTTCTTC	CASSRKGEPIESEQFF
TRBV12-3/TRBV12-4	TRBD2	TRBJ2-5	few	TGTGCCAGTAGGACTAGCGGCCAAGAGACCCAGTACTTC	CASRTSGQETQYF
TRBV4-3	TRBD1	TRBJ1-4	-	TGCGCCAGCAGCCAAGGCACACCGACAGGGCTAAATGAAAAACTGTTTTTT	CASSQGTPTGLNEKLFF
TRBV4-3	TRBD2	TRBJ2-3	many	TGCGCCAGCAGCCAAACCCCGTCAAGCGGGGGGCCGCAGTATTTT	CASSQTPSSGGPQYF
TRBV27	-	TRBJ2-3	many	TGTGCCAGCAGTCCCCCTCTCTTGGATACGCAGTATTTT	CASSPPLLDTQYF
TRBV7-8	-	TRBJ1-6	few	TGTGCCAGCAGCTTAGCTGGGGGGCCCTCACCCCTCCACTTT	CASSLAGGPSPLHF
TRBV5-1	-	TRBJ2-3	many	TGCGCCAGCACCAGCGAGGGTGATACGCAGTATTTT	CASTSEGDTQYF
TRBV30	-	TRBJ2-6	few	TGTGCCTTTAGACCGGGGGGGGCCAACGTCCTGACTTTC	CAFRPGGANVLTF
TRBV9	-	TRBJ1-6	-	TGTGCCAGCAGCGTAGTAGGAGGGGGGGGCTCACCCCTCCACTTT	CASSVVGGGGSPLHF
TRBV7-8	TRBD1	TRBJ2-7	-	TGTGCCAGCAGCGTGGACAGGGTTCGAACCTACGAGCAGTACTTC	CASSVDRVRTYEQYF
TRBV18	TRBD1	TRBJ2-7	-	TGTGCCAGCTCAGGATTGGACAGGGTGGCCTACGAGCAGTACTTC	CASSGLDRVAYEQYF
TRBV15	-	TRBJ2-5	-	TGTGCCACCAGCTTGTCAGGGGAGACCCAGTACTTC	CATSLSGETQYF
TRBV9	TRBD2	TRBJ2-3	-	TGTGCCAGCAGCGTAGCCAGCGGGGGGGCGGGAGATACGCAGTATTTT	CASSVASGGAGDTQYF